A selection of T cell receptor beta chains follows, all from one sample in a study of control samples from healthy donors and cancer patients. Clones were sequenced by immunoSEQ multiplex PCR, and TCRdb holds only the in-frame ones, with some missing. The data contain 100,000 or so clones, around 80% of them seen just once; the ten biggest clones take up roughly 9.8%. The sequenced material came from blood. These receptors all come from a woman in her fifties or sixties in good health. CDR3s include the opening cysteine and the closing phenylalanine or tryptophan. A D gene is named only where the DNA matches it firmly. Only some rows state a clone size, as once, few, many or a class for expanded clones.

cdr3_aa	cdr3_nt	clone_size	v_call	j_call	d_call
CASSPSGNEQFF	TGTGCCAGCAGCCCAAGCGGGAATGAGCAGTTCTTC	.	TRBV3-1/TRBV3-2	TRBJ2-1	.
CASSQGLAGPQETQYF	TGCGCCAGCAGCCAAGGACTAGCGGGGCCTCAAGAGACCCAGTACTTC	.	TRBV4-1	TRBJ2-5	TRBD2
CASRTGGNTEAFF	TGTGCCAGCAGAACGGGGGGCAACACTGAAGCTTTCTTT	.	TRBV6-5	TRBJ1-1	.
CASSEGSDSFNSPLHF	TGTGCCAGCAGTGAAGGATCTGACAGTTTTAATTCACCCCTCCACTTT	.	TRBV6-1	TRBJ1-6	.
CAIEQGLNTEAFF	TGTGCCATCGAACAGGGATTGAACACTGAAGCTTTCTTT	.	TRBV10-3	TRBJ1-1	.
CASSLGGNTDTQYF	TGTGCCAGCAGCTTAGGAGGGAACACAGATACGCAGTATTTT	.	TRBV5-6	TRBJ2-3	.
CASLLGSYEQYF	TGTGCCAGCCTCTTGGGCTCCTACGAGCAGTACTTC	.	TRBV27	TRBJ2-7	.
CASSLPQRTQYF	TGTGCCAGCAGCTTACCACAGCGTACGCAGTATTTT	.	TRBV7-2	TRBJ2-3	.
CASSPGQAGRRDTQYF	TGTGCCAGCAGTCCCGGACAGGCGGGGCGAAGAGATACGCAGTATTTT	.	TRBV28	TRBJ2-3	.
CASSPRGLDYGYTF	TGTGCCAGTAGCCCCCGGGGGTTAGACTATGGCTACACCTTC	.	TRBV19	TRBJ1-2	.
CATSRPDNRAGELFF	TGTGCCACCAGCAGACCCGATAACAGGGCCGGGGAGCTGTTTTTT	.	TRBV15	TRBJ2-2	.
CASSLTGTKTGELFF	TGTGCCAGCAGCTTAACCGGGACTAAAACCGGGGAGCTGTTTTTT	.	TRBV7-2	TRBJ2-2	TRBD2
CASSRGQGNEKLFF	TGTGCCAGCTCCCGGGGACAGGGGAATGAAAAACTGTTTTTT	.	TRBV18	TRBJ1-4	TRBD1
CASSLQGSEQFF	TGTGCCAGCAGTTTACAGGGGAGTGAGCAGTTCTTC	once	TRBV6-2/TRBV6-3	TRBJ2-1	TRBD1
CASSVLAGVYNEQFF	TGTGCCAGCAGCGTGCTAGCGGGGGTATACAATGAGCAGTTCTTC	.	TRBV9	TRBJ2-1	TRBD2
CARSLGPGQGGGNTIYF	TGTGCCAGAAGCTTGGGCCCGGGACAAGGGGGAGGAAACACCATATATTTT	.	TRBV5-3	TRBJ1-3	.
CASSRGTSGQQQFF	TGTGCCAGTAGTAGAGGGACTAGCGGACAGCAACAGTTCTTC	.	TRBV19	TRBJ2-1	TRBD2
CASSRGSGVTDTQYF	TGCGCCAGCTCCCGGGGTAGCGGGGTGACAGATACGCAGTATTTT	.	TRBV4-3	TRBJ2-3	TRBD2
CASRRTGSKETQYF	TGTGCCAGCAGGAGGACAGGGTCCAAAGAGACCCAGTACTTC	.	TRBV19	TRBJ2-5	TRBD1
CASSHYTDTQYF	TGTGCCAGCAGCCATTACACAGATACGCAGTATTTT	.	TRBV7-2	TRBJ2-3	.
CASSIPLAGSYNEQFF	TGTGCCAGTAGTATCCCCCTAGCGGGCTCCTACAATGAGCAGTTCTTC	.	TRBV19	TRBJ2-1	TRBD2
CASSRDRVNTEAFF	TGCGCCAGCAGCCGAGACAGGGTTAACACTGAAGCTTTCTTT	.	TRBV5-1	TRBJ1-1	TRBD1
CASSQRGGLEQYF	TGTGCCAGCAGCCAAAGAGGGGGGTTAGAGCAGTACTTC	.	TRBV4-2	TRBJ2-7	.
CASGREVISQYF	TGTGCCAGCGGACGGGAGGTTATTTCGCAGTATTTT	.	TRBV12-3/TRBV12-4	TRBJ2-3	TRBD2
CASSFGTLYGYTF	TGTGCCAGCAGCTTCGGGACACTTTATGGCTACACCTTC	.	TRBV5-4	TRBJ1-2	.
CASSWVVSGANVLTF	TGTGCCAGCAGCTGGGTGGTCTCTGGGGCCAACGTCCTGACTTTC	.	TRBV7-9	TRBJ2-6	.
CSVVELSEQYF	TGCAGCGTTGTTGAGCTCTCCGAGCAGTACTTC	.	TRBV29-1	TRBJ2-7	.
CASSGIDRNTEAFF	TGTGCCAGCTCAGGGATCGACCGGAACACTGAAGCTTTCTTT	.	TRBV18	TRBJ1-1	.
CASSRESIGTDTQYF	TGCGCCAGCAGCCGGGAAAGTATAGGGACAGATACGCAGTATTTT	few	TRBV10-2	TRBJ2-3	.
CASSGEIGTEAFF	TGTGCCTCTAGCGGGGAAATAGGCACTGAAGCTTTCTTT	.	TRBV6-5	TRBJ1-1	.
CASSLSGAGNTIYF	TGCGCCAGCAGCTTGTCAGGGGCTGGAAACACCATATATTTT	few	TRBV5-1	TRBJ1-3	.
CASSWVANEKLFF	TGTGCCAGCTCGTGGGTTGCTAATGAAAAACTGTTTTTT	once	TRBV19	TRBJ1-4	.
CASSPPSPGLAGPYEQYF	TGTGCCAGCAGTCCCCCATCCCCGGGACTAGCGGGACCCTACGAGCAGTACTTC	.	TRBV27	TRBJ2-7	TRBD2
CASSFGQGGSPLHF	TGTGCCAGCAGCTTTGGCCAGGGGGGATCACCCCTCCACTTT	.	TRBV14	TRBJ1-6	TRBD1
CASSPDKGNQPQHF	TGTGCCAGCTCACCCGATAAAGGCAATCAGCCCCAGCATTTT	.	TRBV18	TRBJ1-5	.
CASSLLTSGIHEQYF	TGTGCCAGCAGTTTATTGACTAGCGGGATTCACGAGCAGTACTTC	.	TRBV28	TRBJ2-7	TRBD2
CASRLTGRANTIYF	TGTGCCAGCAGACTGACAGGACGAGCAAACACCATATATTTT	.	TRBV5-5	TRBJ1-3	.
CASSLAGSNTEAFF	TGTGCCAGCAGCTTAGCAGGGTCTAACACTGAAGCTTTCTTT	once	TRBV7-9	TRBJ1-1	.
CASSLGPSGQETQYF	TGCGCCAGCAGCTTGGGGCCTAGCGGGCAAGAGACCCAGTACTTC	.	TRBV5-1	TRBJ2-5	TRBD2
CSSSTGTGGGYTF	TGCAGCTCCTCGACCGGGACAGGGGGCGGCTACACCTTC	.	TRBV29-1	TRBJ1-2	TRBD1
CASSVADGTSYNEQFF	TGTGCCAGCAGCGTAGCTGACGGGACTAGTTACAATGAGCAGTTCTTC	.	TRBV9	TRBJ2-1	TRBD2
CASPKGAETQYF	TGTGCCAGCCCCAAAGGGGCTGAGACCCAGTACTTC	.	TRBV18	TRBJ2-5	.
CASSFLAGTDTQYF	TGTGCCAGCAGTTTCCTAGCGGGCACAGATACGCAGTATTTT	once	TRBV28	TRBJ2-3	TRBD2
CASSPGSSGQGGFQPQHF	TGTGCCAGCTCACCAGGGAGCAGCGGACAGGGGGGGTTTCAGCCCCAGCATTTT	.	TRBV18	TRBJ1-5	TRBD1
CASTRGPTGNTEAFF	TGTGCCAGCACGCGAGGTCCTACGGGGAACACTGAAGCTTTCTTT	.	TRBV5-5	TRBJ1-1	.
CASTEDRGFHGYTF	TGTGCCAGCACCGAGGACAGGGGGTTTCATGGCTACACCTTC	.	TRBV6-5	TRBJ1-2	TRBD1
CASSIQGYEQYF	TGTGCCAGTAGTATCCAGGGCTACGAGCAGTACTTC	.	TRBV19	TRBJ2-7	.
CASSKNTNSPLHF	TGTGCCAGCAGCAAGAACACGAATTCACCCCTCCACTTT	.	TRBV7-9	TRBJ1-6	.
CASARVQGMWEQYF	TGTGCCAGCGCCAGGGTACAGGGGATGTGGGAGCAGTACTTC	.	TRBV28	TRBJ2-7	TRBD1
CASSSQGARGTEAFF	TGTGCCAGCAGCTCTCAGGGGGCGCGGGGAACTGAAGCTTTCTTT	.	TRBV11-3	TRBJ1-1	TRBD1